This T cell receptor beta chain was recovered during a study of early T cells in non-severe SARS-CoV-2 infection. Study-level background: Sequenced material consisted of bulk RNA (from unsorted whole blood), and chains were unpaired.

Trimming stripped 4 bases from V and 4 bases from J, with 4 bases between. Germline values: CDR1 SQVTM, CDR2 ANQGSEA. The CDR3 runs to 10 residues. This clonotype has just a few counts. Separate cDNA molecules each had unique molecular identifiers attached to them. TCRdb ran MiXCR on the 5' RACE reads and lists one entry per CDR3 protein. The sample has 70,000 or so distinct CDR3 sequences, roughly 13% seen once. The specimen was whole blood. J is TRBJ1-1 and V is TRBV29-1; no reliable D call. This TCR was sampled from an adult who was a healthcare worker with PCR-confirmed SARS-CoV-2 infection or an uninfected control (not recorded which). CDR3 nucleotide sequence: TGCAGCGTTGGTATCACTGAAGCTTTCTTT. Its protein product is CSVGITEAFF. The full variable domain, its missing parts supplied by reference TRBV29-1 and TRBJ1-1, is SAVISQKPSRDICQRGTSLTIQCQVDSQVTMMFWYRQQPGQSLTLIATANQGSEATYESGFVIDKFPISRPNLTFSTLTVSNMSPEDSSIYLCSVGITEAFFGQGTRLTVV.